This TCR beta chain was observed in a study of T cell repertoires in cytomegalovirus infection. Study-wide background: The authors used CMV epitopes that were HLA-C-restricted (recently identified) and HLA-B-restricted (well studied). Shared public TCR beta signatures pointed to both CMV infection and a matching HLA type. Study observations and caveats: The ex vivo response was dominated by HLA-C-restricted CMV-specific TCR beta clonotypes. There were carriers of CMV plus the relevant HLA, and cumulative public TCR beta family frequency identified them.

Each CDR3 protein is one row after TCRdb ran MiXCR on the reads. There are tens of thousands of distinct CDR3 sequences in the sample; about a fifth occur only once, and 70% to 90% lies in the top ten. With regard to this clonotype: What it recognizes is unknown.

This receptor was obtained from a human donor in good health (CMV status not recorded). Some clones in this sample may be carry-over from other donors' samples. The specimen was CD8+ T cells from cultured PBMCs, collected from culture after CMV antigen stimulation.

DNA of the CDR3: TGTGCCAGCAGTTACTCGGACAGTCACAATGAGCAGTTCTTC. This encodes CASSYSDSHNEQFF. The rearrangement joins TRBV6-5 to TRBJ2-1, with D perhaps matching TRBD1 (6 bases). V lost 0 bases and J lost 5, with 8 bases in between. Germline V gives CDR1 MNHEY, CDR2 SVGAGI. This CDR3 contains 14 residues.